Sequencing of this TCR beta chain was carried out in a study of blood T cell repertoires in COVID-19. Overall study: From T cells, B-cell-depleted T cells, or PBMCs came the material, which was cDNA or gDNA.

Produced via immunoSEQ multiplex PCR; TCRdb's table is partial and in-frame only. Of under 300,000 clones in the sample, 89% were seen once. The germline V and J ends were trimmed by 2 bases and 4 bases, with 15 bases remaining between them. This CDR3 comprises 16 residues. The V and J genes are TRBV23-1 and TRBJ2-1; D is perhaps TRBD1 (6 bases). TRBV23-1 is an ORF; its function is uncertain. This TCR derives from a woman aged 55-70 years who had recovered from COVID-19. The source material was PBMCs or T cells enriched from blood (not recorded which). The CDR3 DNA follows: TGCGCCAGCAGTCAACTCAGGGGAAGGGGGTACAATGAGCAGTTCTTC. As protein: CASSQLRGRGYNEQFF.